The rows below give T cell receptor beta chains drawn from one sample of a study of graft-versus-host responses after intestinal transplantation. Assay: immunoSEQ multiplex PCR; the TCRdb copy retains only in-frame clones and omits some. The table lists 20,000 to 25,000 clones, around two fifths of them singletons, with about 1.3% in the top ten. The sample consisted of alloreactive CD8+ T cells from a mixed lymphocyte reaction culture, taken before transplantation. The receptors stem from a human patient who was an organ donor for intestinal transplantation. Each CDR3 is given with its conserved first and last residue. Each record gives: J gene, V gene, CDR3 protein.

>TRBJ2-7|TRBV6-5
CASSYGTGYEQYF
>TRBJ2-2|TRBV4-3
CASSQDRGTGELFF
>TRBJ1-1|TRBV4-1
CASSQVGNTEAFF
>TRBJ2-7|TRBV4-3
CASSQGQGQAYEQYF
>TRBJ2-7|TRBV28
CASSSPDRGHPTRSEYTLSYEQYF
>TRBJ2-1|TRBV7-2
CASSLLDRVWNEQFF
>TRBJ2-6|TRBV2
CASRGQIFGANVLTF
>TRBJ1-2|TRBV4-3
CASSLDPGQGYGYTF
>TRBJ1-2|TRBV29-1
CSVEDSLRDYGYTF
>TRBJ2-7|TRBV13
CASSLSLGTGSYEQYF
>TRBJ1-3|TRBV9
CASSVAGTAGNTIYF
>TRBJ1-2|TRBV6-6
CASSLRGRIYGYTF
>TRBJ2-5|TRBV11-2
CASSETSGSKETQYF
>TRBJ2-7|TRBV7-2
CASSPGPGGDEQYF
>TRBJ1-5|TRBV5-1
CASSLGGTHQPQHF
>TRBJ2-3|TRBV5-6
CASSPGTGGADTQYF
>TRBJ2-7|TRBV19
CASSISDGSSYEQYF
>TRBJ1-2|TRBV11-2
CASSFEGDYGYTF
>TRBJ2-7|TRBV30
CAWSVGGGYEQYF
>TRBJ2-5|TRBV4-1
CASSQVGQETQYF